The entry below gives a single T cell receptor (beta chain) sequence along with its context. This entry belongs to a study of blood T cell repertoires in COVID-19. Study as a whole: The United States, Italy and Spain supplied acute and convalescent COVID-19 samples. T cells, B-cell-depleted T cells, or PBMCs supplied cDNA or gDNA.

Per the original data handling: Scientists estimated how many nucleated cells there were by amplifying reference gene primers. Produced via immunoSEQ multiplex PCR; TCRdb's table is partial and in-frame only. V and J calls and clone size are copied from that table; D and trimming were computed from the DNA. The sample shows a few hundred thousand clones, about nine tenths of them seen only once. CDR3 length: 17 amino acids. After removal of 1 base from V and 4 bases from J, the junction contained 10 bases not matched to a gene. Germline assignment: CDR1 SEHNR and CDR2 FQNEAQ (reference sequence). The sample taken for sequencing was peripheral blood. This sequence originates from a man aged 50 to 59 with active or convalescent COVID-19. The chain combines TRBV7-9 with TRBJ2-3; the match to TRBD2 covers 8 bases. CDR3 loop: CASSLGGSGLGSDTQYF. The DNA for the CDR3 is TGTGCCAGCAGCTTAGGGGGATCGGGACTAGGCTCAGATACGCAGTATTTT. Filled out from reference TRBV7-9 and TRBJ2-3, the complete variable domain reads DTGVSQNPRHKITKRGQNVTFRCDPISEHNRLYWYRQTLGQGPEFLTYFQNEAQLEKSRLLSDRFSAERPKGSFSTLEIQRTEQGDSAMYLCASSLGGSGLGSDTQYFGPGTRLTVL.